This is a list of T cell receptor beta chains from one sample in a study of cytomegalovirus exposure and HLA in healthy donors. Data came from immunoSEQ multiplex PCR; TCRdb stores just in-frame clones and leaves some out. The data hold roughly 190,000 clones, with about four fifths observed a single time. Sequenced material: PBMCs. The receptors shown here come from a man aged 35-49 years in good health and CMV-seropositive. Both conserved end residues are trimmed from each CDR3.

13 TRBJ2-1 TRBV5-4 ASSLMGGRYNEQF
14 TRBJ2-3 TRBV4-2 ASSQPGTSTTDTQY
20 TRBJ1-1 TRBV4-2 ASSQVIGRTDGRGSMNTEAF
13 TRBJ2-3 TRBV6-5 ASSYREADTDTQY
11 TRBJ2-7 TRBV9 ASSVDRAGEQC
12 TRBJ2-5 TRBV5-4 ASSGRGPGETQY
12 TRBJ2-7 TRBV7-2 ASSFLAGPWEQY
10 TRBJ1-1 TRBV6-1 ASIRGNTEAF
13 TRBJ2-1 TRBV6-5 ASSKVVGGYNEQF
12 TRBJ2-3 TRBV5-4 ASSRVLGADTQY
11 TRBJ2-7 TRBV6-5 ASSKAGPYEQY
15 TRBJ2-1 TRBV9 ASSPRQGFPSYNEQF
12 TRBJ2-1 TRBV10-3 AISGKGRVNEQF
12 TRBJ2-4 TRBV7-9 ASSLAGRVDIQY
13 TRBJ1-1 TRBV4-1 ASSQVDRVNTEAF
12 TRBJ1-5 TRBV7-9 ASSFGTINQPQH
15 TRBJ2-7 TRBV5-1 ASSLGGTGGDAYEQY
13 TRBJ2-2 TRBV10-3 AISGDLGDTGELF
9 TRBJ1-2 TRBV6-5 ASSRGYGYT
13 TRBJ2-7 TRBV4-1 ASSNSGSILYEQY
11 TRBJ2-1 TRBV9 ASSSGGADEQF
12 TRBJ2-1 TRBV12-5 ASGRDVAGFEQF
13 TRBJ2-7 TRBV28 ASPLEGTGLYEQY
13 TRBJ2-7 TRBV5-1 ASSPPGTGSYEQY
12 TRBJ1-1 TRBV6-5 ASSYGSGRTEAF
15 TRBJ1-5 TRBV7-9 ASSPGQGTYRNQPQH
13 TRBJ2-1 TRBV6-1 ASSERGFPYNEQF
11 TRBJ2-7 TRBV6-6 ASSYFGRGEQY
12 TRBJ2-7 TRBV5-4 ASSLAQDSYEQY
14 TRBJ1-1 TRBV5-4 ASGSYATGSNTEAF
11 TRBJ1-2 TRBV5-1 ASSLGQGAFYT
12 TRBJ2-7 TRBV5-1 ASSPGTGIYEQY
10 NA TRBV6-1 ASSYRGYEQY
9 TRBJ2-5 TRBV5-1 ASSQMETQY
14 TRBJ2-6 TRBV7-9 ASSLLQGVGANVLT
11 TRBJ2-3 TRBV12-5 ASGSPSTDTQY
11 TRBJ2-1 TRBV6-5 ASSYTGYNEQF
14 TRBJ2-3 TRBV9 ASSVLAGGSTDTQY
10 TRBJ2-7 TRBV19 AGSGDSYEQY
14 TRBJ1-2 TRBV11-2 ASSLIPRGINYGYT
12 TRBJ2-5 TRBV5-3 ASGRGRASETQY
14 TRBJ2-3 TRBV7-2 ASSLLVGGSTDTQY
15 TRBJ2-7 TRBV5-1 ASSLAVGTGDINEQY
15 TRBJ2-1 TRBV28 ASSRPPGQGDNNEQF
16 TRBJ1-5 TRBV2 ASSDAGTGPNSNQPQH
17 TRBJ1-4 TRBV7-9 ASSLGQAALLATNEKLF
12 TRBJ2-2 TRBV6-5 ASKAGVDTGELF
13 TRBJ1-5 TRBV4-2 ASSQGDRGNQPQH
14 TRBJ1-1 TRBV5-6 ASSQMGWEMNTEAF
15 TRBJ1-5 TRBV7-9 ASSLVSGGIGNQPQH
14 TRBJ2-5 TRBV7-9 ASSLVFGTVQETQY
11 TRBJ2-1 TRBV27 ASSMGGYNEQF
16 TRBJ2-7 TRBV7-6 ASSLGGVWDRGSGEQY
12 TRBJ1-3 TRBV19 ATTRGTSGNTIY